The text below deals with one TCR beta chain. The data derive from a study of blood T cell repertoires in COVID-19. Turning to the study itself: The analysed material was cDNA or gDNA that came from T cells, B-cell-depleted T cells, or PBMCs.

The J segment lost 3 bases and the V segment lost 2 bases, leaving 2 bases of the junction unmatched. The CDR3 has 14 amino acids. In the authors' workflow: Reference gene primers were amplified, and this amplification served to estimate nucleated cell counts. Method: immunoSEQ multiplex PCR; TCRdb's copy keeps in-frame clones and lacks some. D and trimming come from the DNA, and the V and J calls and clone size come from that table. Of about 78,000 clones detected, about nine tenths appear once; the ten largest clones hold approximately 5%. The sequenced sample was peripheral blood. The gene calls are TRBV6-7 and TRBJ1-2; TRBD1 matches 8 bases. TRBV6-7 counts as an open reading frame of uncertain function. The sequence derives from a man between 45 and 60 years old with active or convalescent COVID-19. The CDR3 nucleotides read TGTGCCAGCAGTTACCGGACAGGGTACTATGGCTACACCTTC. Protein product: CASSYRTGYYGYTF.